This T cell receptor (beta chain) was recovered during a study of CD8 T cells in ankylosing spondylitis. Overall study findings and caveats: The clones that were linked to disease were reported to be significantly enriched in matched synovial fluid samples from ankylosing spondylitis patients.

On this clonotype: Its antigen is as yet unknown.

This CDR3 region has 13 residues. Germline trimming cut 6 bases from V and 3 bases from J; bases unmatched to any gene: 5. 5'-RACE, quantitative and with molecular barcodes, yielded the TCR beta libraries. Using its own MiXCR run on the 5' RACE reads, TCRdb lists one record per CDR3 protein. The table lists roughly 190,000 distinct CDR3 sequences, about 13% of them singletons. The specimen sequenced was blood, either unsorted or a sorted T cell fraction (not recorded which). This clonotype was sampled from a male donor with ankylosing spondylitis or in good health (not recorded which). The rearrangement uses TRBV12-3 or TRBV12-4 and TRBJ2-7; 7 bases map to TRBD2. CDR3 nucleotide sequence: TGTGCCAGCAGGCAAGCGGGGCACTACGAGCAGTACTTC. It yields the protein CASRQAGHYEQYF.